Below are 26 T cell receptor beta chains sequenced from a single sample in a study of blood T cell repertoires in COVID-19. The data were produced by immunoSEQ multiplex PCR, yet TCRdb's version contains in-frame clones alone and is incomplete. The data show approximately 240,000 clones, approximately 85% seen once. Sequences were obtained from peripheral blood. These receptors all come from a man aged 50 to 60 who had recovered from COVID-19.

CDR3 sequence reads: CASRVGGTGSYEQYF. The CDR3 bases are TGTGCCAGCAGGGTGGGAGGCACCGGGTCCTACGAGCAGTACTTC. V and J are TRBV28 and TRBJ2-7, with D possibly matching TRBD2 (6 bases). CDR3 length: 15 amino acids. The V end lost 6 bases, the J end lost 1 base, and 16 bases lay between the germline ends. Germline assignment: CDR1 MDHEN and CDR2 SYDVKM. The full variable domain, with the rest looked up from reference TRBV28 and TRBJ2-7, is DVKVTQSSRYLVKRTGEKVFLECVQDMDHENMFWYRQDPGLGLRLIYFSYDVKMKEKGDIPEGYSVSREKKERFSLILESASTNQTSMYLCASRVGGTGSYEQYFGPGTRLTVT.

The genes are TRBV9 and TRBJ2-7, with 8 bases lining up with TRBD2. Germline loops: CDR1 SGDLS, CDR2 YYNGEE. Trimming at V came to 0 bases and at J to 0 bases, leaving 2 bases not matched to a gene. This CDR3 contains 15 residues. The CDR3 reads CASSVGTSISYEQYF. CDR3 DNA: TGTGCCAGCAGCGTAGGGACTAGCATCTCCTACGAGCAGTACTTC.

The V gene is TRBV28, the J gene TRBJ2-7; TRBD2 agrees at 8 bases. The CDR3 has 16 residues. J lost 5 bases, V lost 6 bases, and 15 bases had no gene match. In germline, CDR1 is MDHEN, CDR2 SYDVKM. The CDR3 spells CASRSTGPSGRNEQYF. CDR3 DNA: TGTGCCAGCAGGTCCACCGGGCCGAGCGGGAGAAACGAGCAGTACTTC.

This chain uses TRBV9 with TRBJ1-5; D gene ambiguous. Trimming pared 1 base from V and 2 bases from J, leaving 7 bases between. The CDR3 covers 14 residues. Germline V lookup: CDR1 SGDLS, CDR2 YYNGEE. As DNA, the CDR3 is TGTGCCAGCAGCGTAAATCCAGGCAATCAGCCCCAGCATTTT. It is translated as CASSVNPGNQPQHF.

V is TRBV6-1 and J is TRBJ2-3; 7 bases line up with TRBD2. The V segment lost 4 bases and the J segment 3 bases; nucleotides outside the gene matches: 10. CDR1 MNHNS and CDR2 SASEGT come from the germline V gene. The CDR3 has 16 residues. The CDR3 loop reads CASSGPSSGRTDTQYF. CDR3 bases: TGTGCCAGCAGTGGCCCCTCTAGCGGTCGGACAGATACGCAGTATTTT.

V usage is TRBV5-6 and J usage is TRBJ1-4; D uncertain. Germline V gene data show CDR1 as SGHDT and CDR2 as YYEEEE. Trimming cost V 0 bases and J 8 bases, with 11 bases left between them. The CDR3 loop spans 14 amino acids. Written as DNA, the CDR3 is TGTGCCAGCAGCTTGGGACCGCTGGAGGAAAAACTGTTTTTT. Translating gives CASSLGPLEEKLFF.

This rearrangement joins TRBV7-6 to TRBJ2-7, with D maybe TRBD1 (6 bases). Germline V gene sequence: CDR1 SGHVS, CDR2 FNYEAQ. The CDR3 has 18 residues. V was clipped by 5 bases and J by 5 bases, with 28 bases between them. CDR3 DNA: TGTGCCAGCAGCCAAAACCGGGACAAAAGGCCGACCGACCACGAGCAGTACTTC. Translating it yields CASSQNRDKRPTDHEQYF.

The chain uses TRBV7-6 and TRBJ2-3, with D possibly TRBD2 on 5 matching bases. The CDR3 covers 15 residues. Between the trimmed V and J ends, which lost 0 bases and 0 bases, there was a span of 7 bases. Germline V gene lookup returns CDR1 SGHVS and CDR2 FNYEAQ. The CDR3 region has the DNA TGTGCCAGCAGCTTAGCGGGAGTGAGCACAGATACGCAGTATTTT. The encoded protein is CASSLAGVSTDTQYF.

This clone was seen only a few times. This chain uses TRBV6-2 or TRBV6-3 with TRBJ2-7, with 10 bases aligning to TRBD2. This CDR3 contains 15 residues. Germline V lookup: CDR1 MNHEY, CDR2 SVGEGT. V was clipped by 6 bases and J by 5 bases; unmatched bases: 10. This chain's CDR3 is CASSPPSGSFHEQYF. As DNA, the CDR3 is TGTGCCAGCAGCCCTCCTAGCGGGAGTTTCCACGAGCAGTACTTC.

The V call is TRBV7-2, the J call TRBJ1-3; D gene ambiguous. CDR3 size: 15 residues. Germline V gene lookup returns CDR1 SGHTA and CDR2 FQGNSA. The V end lost 3 bases, the J end lost 1 base, and 10 bases lay between the germline ends. The DNA for the CDR3 is TGTGCCAGCAGCTTTAGGAGAGAGTCTGGAAACACCATATATTTT. It encodes CASSFRRESGNTIYF.

A word on this clone: The same CDR3 arises from other DNA sequences in this sample as well. The chain is built from TRBV6-5 and TRBJ2-7; possible D gene TRBD2, 5 bases. This CDR3 has 12 amino acids. Trimming left V 5 bases short and J 4 bases short, with 9 bases between. Germline V gene lookup returns CDR1 MNHEY and CDR2 SVGAGI. The CDR3 coding sequence is TGTGCCAGCAGTAGCGCGGGTTACGAGCAGTACTTC. Its protein product is CASSSAGYEQYF.

This chain joins TRBV14 and TRBJ2-3; no firm D call. This CDR3 contains 14 residues. Looked up from germline, CDR1 is SGHDN and CDR2 is FVKESK. Trimming took off 4 bases at V and 4 bases at J, with 12 bases between the two ends. The CDR3 bases are TGTGCCAGCAGCCCTCAACTCGTGGCAGATACGCAGTATTTT. This encodes CASSPQLVADTQYF.

V and J are TRBV11-2 and TRBJ1-1, with D uncertain. The CDR3 has 14 residues. Deletions cut 1 base from V and 0 bases from J, with 6 bases between. The V gene's germline CDR1 is SGHAT and CDR2 FQNNGV. CDR3 protein: CASSLVNLNTEAFF. In DNA, the CDR3 is TGTGCCAGCAGCTTAGTTAATTTGAACACTGAAGCTTTCTTT.

The CDR3 is CASSEAWISGTSTDTQYF. The CDR3, as DNA: TGTGCCAGCAGTGAAGCGTGGATTAGCGGTACTAGCACAGATACGCAGTATTTT. The chain carries TRBV6-1 and TRBJ2-3; a possible D gene is TRBD2 (6 bases). Germline CDR1 MNHNS, CDR2 SASEGT. The CDR3 has 18 amino acids. Trimming cost V 0 bases and J 0 bases, with 16 bases left between them.

The rearrangement links TRBV13 to TRBJ2-7, with TRBD2 matching 12 bases. The CDR3 has 15 residues. V lost 4 bases, J lost 7 bases, and 8 bases stayed unmatched. Germline V lookup: CDR1 PRHDT, CDR2 FYEKMQ (reference sequence). The CDR3 DNA reads as TGTGCCAGCAGCTCTTGGACTAGCGGGATCGGAGAGCAGTACTTC. The encoded protein is CASSSWTSGIGEQYF.

V is TRBV15 and J is TRBJ1-1; weak D call: TRBD1 (6 bases). In germline, CDR1 is LNHNV, CDR2 YYDKDF (reference sequence). The CDR3 length is 15 residues. V dropped 2 bases and J dropped 2 bases, with 12 bases sitting between them. The chain's CDR3 is CATSRHTGINTEAFF. In DNA, the CDR3 is TGTGCCACCAGCAGACACACAGGGATCAACACTGAAGCTTTCTTT. Variable domain in full (rest from reference TRBV15 and TRBJ1-1): DAMVIQNPRYQVTQFGKPVTLSCSQTLNHNVMYWYQQKSSQAPKLLFHYYDKDFNNEADTPDNFQSRRPNTSFCFLDIRSPGLGDTAMYLCATSRHTGINTEAFFGQGTRLTVV.

This chain uses TRBV24-1 with TRBJ2-2; D gene uncertain. Trimming stripped 2 bases from V and 7 bases from J, with 10 bases between. The CDR3 has 14 residues. In germline, CDR1 is KGHDR, CDR2 SFDVKD. CDR3: CATSDYSPVGELFF. The CDR3 DNA sequence: TGTGCCACCAGTGATTATTCCCCGGTCGGGGAGCTGTTTTTT.

J is TRBJ2-7 and V is TRBV11-2; 13 bases match TRBD2. The length of the CDR3 is 19 residues. Germline lookup yields CDR1 SGHAT and CDR2 FQNNGV. V gave up 1 base and J gave up 6 bases; unmatched junction bases: 15. The CDR3: CASSLGASTSGRALGEQYF. The DNA of the CDR3 is TGTGCCAGCAGCTTAGGGGCCTCAACTAGCGGGAGGGCCCTCGGCGAGCAGTACTTC.

The chain links TRBV4-1 to TRBJ2-1, with 12 positions matching TRBD2. The CDR3 is 15 residues long. The trim removed 4 bases at V and 7 bases at J, leaving 5 bases unmatched. Germline assignment: CDR1 MGHRA and CDR2 YSYEKL. CDR3 protein: CASSPGLAGQNEQFF. Written as DNA, the CDR3 is TGCGCCAGCAGCCCTGGACTAGCGGGACAGAATGAGCAGTTCTTC.

The V gene is TRBV29-1, the J gene TRBJ2-5; the D gene is possibly TRBD1 (6 bases). Per germline, CDR1 SQVTM and CDR2 ANQGSEA. The length of the CDR3 is 15 residues. Trimming pared 4 bases from V and 2 bases from J, leaving 17 bases between. The CDR3 is CSVVGTGTSQETQYF. DNA for the CDR3: TGCAGCGTTGTAGGGACCGGGACATCACAAGAGACCCAGTACTTC. The whole variable domain, filled in from reference TRBV29-1 and TRBJ2-5, reads SAVISQKPSRDICQRGTSLTIQCQVDSQVTMMFWYRQQPGQSLTLIATANQGSEATYESGFVIDKFPISRPNLTFSTLTVSNMSPEDSSIYLCSVVGTGTSQETQYFGPGTRLLVL.

CDR3 nucleotide sequence: TGCGCCAGCAGTGAATATAGCAATCAGCCCCAGCATTTT. Its translation: CASSEYSNQPQHF. V is TRBV10-1 and J is TRBJ1-5; D not resolved. CDR3 length: 13 residues. V lost 3 bases to trimming and J lost 0 bases, with 3 bases between them. Germline CDR1 and CDR2: WNHNN and SYGVQD (reference sequence).

J is TRBJ1-1 and V is TRBV27, with a tentative D call TRBD1 (5 bases). Deletions cut 2 bases from V and 5 bases from J, with 9 bases between. CDR1 and CDR2 (germline): MNHEY, SMNVEV (reference sequence). CDR3 length: 13 amino acids. The CDR3 region is CASSLGAVTEAFF. The CDR3 DNA is TGTGCCAGCAGTTTAGGGGCGGTGACTGAAGCTTTCTTT.

V is TRBV7-8 and J is TRBJ2-7; 7 positions agree with TRBD1. The germline CDR1 and CDR2 sequences are SGHVS and FQNEAQ. Trimming at V came to 5 bases and at J to 2 bases, leaving 6 bases not matched to a gene. This CDR3 contains 14 residues. CDR3 amino acids: CASSPPGGAYEQYF. CDR3 nucleotide sequence: TGTGCCAGCAGCCCCCCAGGGGGTGCCTACGAGCAGTACTTC.

The chain combines TRBV4-1 with TRBJ1-6; TRBD1 matches 7 bases. The CDR3 loop spans 16 amino acids. With V trimmed by 0 bases and J by 7 bases, 6 bases remained unmatched. Looked up from germline, CDR1 is MGHRA and CDR2 is YSYEKL. CDR3 loop: CASSQERQGGNSPLHF. DNA for the CDR3: TGCGCCAGCAGCCAAGAACGACAGGGCGGGAATTCACCCCTCCACTTT.

The rearrangement joins TRBV13 to TRBJ1-1; 7 nucleotides align to TRBD1. Germline V lookup: CDR1 PRHDT, CDR2 FYEKMQ (reference sequence). The CDR3 length is 15 residues. V was pared by 3 bases and J by 5 bases, with 9 bases of the junction left unmatched. CDR3 sequence: CASSFSGGSRTEAFF. The CDR3 DNA sequence: TGTGCCAGCAGCTTTTCAGGGGGGTCGAGAACTGAAGCTTTCTTT. Using reference TRBV13 and TRBJ1-1 for the parts outside the CDR3, the full variable domain is AAGVIQSPRHLIKEKRETATLKCYPIPRHDTVYWYQQGPGQDPQFLISFYEKMQSDKGSIPDRFSAQQFSDYHSELNMSSLELGDSALYFCASSFSGGSRTEAFFGQGTRLTVV.

J is TRBJ2-2 and V is TRBV10-3; the D gene is possibly TRBD1 (5 bases). Trimming took 10 bases from V and 1 from J, leaving 10 bases between them. This CDR3 has 13 residues. CDR1 ENHRY and CDR2 SYGVKD come from the germline V gene. The CDR3 is CATRQMNTGELFF. DNA for the CDR3: TGTGCCACCCGACAGATGAACACCGGGGAGCTGTTTTTT.